The clone carrying this T cell receptor (beta chain) is medium-sized within its sample. The antigen is not known. The record originates from a study of T cell repertoires in aging, cancer and after chemotherapy. Whole-study results and caveats: These repertoire data do not allow conclusions about immunological memory after chemotherapy.

Multiplex touch-down PCR with TRB-A/B primers amplified rearranged V-D-J TRB sequences. From the multiplex PCR reads, TCRdb called clonotypes with MiXCR, one entry per CDR3 protein. The repertoire holds about 10,000 distinct CDR3 sequences, with approximately 40% as singletons. The template was genomic DNA from peripheral blood, not RNA. Sample: blood. The sequence was collected from a human donor in good health.

The chain's CDR3 is CASSFTSSGANVLTF. The CDR3 region has the DNA TGTGCCAGTAGTTTCACCTCCTCTGGGGCCAACGTCCTGACTTTC. The chain joins TRBV19 to TRBJ2-6; D ambiguous. Germline CDR1 reads LNHDA; CDR2 reads SQIVND (reference sequence). This CDR3 has 15 residues. V lost 5 bases, J lost 0 bases, and 8 bases lay in between.